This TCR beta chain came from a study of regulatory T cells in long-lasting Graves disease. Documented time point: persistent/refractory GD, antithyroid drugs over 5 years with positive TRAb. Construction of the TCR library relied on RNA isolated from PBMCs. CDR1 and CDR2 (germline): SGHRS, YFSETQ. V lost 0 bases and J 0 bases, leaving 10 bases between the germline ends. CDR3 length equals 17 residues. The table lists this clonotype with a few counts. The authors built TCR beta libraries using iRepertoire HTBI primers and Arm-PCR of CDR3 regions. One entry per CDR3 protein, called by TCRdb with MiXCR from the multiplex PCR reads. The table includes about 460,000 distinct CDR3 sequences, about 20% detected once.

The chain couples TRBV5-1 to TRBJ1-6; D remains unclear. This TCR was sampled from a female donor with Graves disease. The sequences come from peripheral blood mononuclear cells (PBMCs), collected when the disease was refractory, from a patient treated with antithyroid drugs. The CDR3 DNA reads TGCGCCAGCAGCTTGGACCCCTCGAGCTCCTATAATTCACCCCTCCACTTT. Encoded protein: CASSLDPSSSYNSPLHF.